What follows are 25 T cell receptor beta chains derived from one specimen sequenced in a study of control samples from healthy donors and cancer patients. The protocol was immunoSEQ multiplex PCR, while the TCRdb copy is restricted to in-frame clones and leaves out a portion. The sample lists roughly 89,000 clones, around 91% occurring once. Material for sequencing was blood. All receptors derive from a man aged 50 to 60 in good health.

This rearrangement joins TRBV5-6 to TRBJ2-1; 7 bases match TRBD2. The CDR3 has 18 residues. Germline V gene sequence: CDR1 SGHDT, CDR2 YYEEEE. J gave up 0 bases and V 5 bases, and 14 bases lay outside the gene matches. Here the CDR3 reads CASSFEGLRDYSYNEQFF. CDR3 in DNA: TGTGCCAGCAGTTTTGAGGGCCTCCGGGACTACTCCTACAATGAGCAGTTCTTC.

The chain has TRBV27 and TRBJ1-5; TRBD1 might be the D (5 bases). This CDR3 comprises 14 residues. V shed 6 bases and J shed 5 bases, with 14 bases lying between them. Germline CDR1 is MNHEY and CDR2 is SMNVEV (reference sequence). CDR3 DNA sequence: TGTGCCAGCAGGGTGAGGGGCCCGGATCAGCCCCAGCATTTT. Translating gives CASRVRGPDQPQHF.

This rearrangement joins TRBV24-1 to TRBJ1-2; D possibly corresponds to TRBD1 (6 bases). Germline V gene sequence: CDR1 KGHDR, CDR2 SFDVKD. V was pared by 5 bases and J by 4 bases, with 10 bases between. The CDR3 extends over 13 amino acids. The CDR3 is CATSVDRSYGYTF. The CDR3 nucleotides read TGTGCCACCAGTGTCGACAGGTCCTATGGCTACACCTTC.

The chain recombines TRBV6-5 with TRBJ1-1; D might be TRBD1 (5 bases). The V gene's germline CDR1 is MNHEY and CDR2 SVGAGI. Trimming removed 8 bases at V and 8 bases at J, with 21 bases between. The CDR3 extends over 14 amino acids. In DNA, the CDR3 is TGTGCCAGCCGTAATGTCGGGGGACGGACCGAAGCTTTCTTT. It is translated as CASRNVGGRTEAFF.

The rearrangement links TRBV18 to TRBJ2-1; D gene uncertain. V was trimmed by 4 bases and J by 4 bases, leaving 2 bases between them. This CDR3 region has 11 residues. Germline V gene lookup returns CDR1 KGHSH and CDR2 LQKENI. In DNA form, the CDR3 reads TGTGCCAGCTCACTTTACAATGAGCAGTTCTTC. This encodes CASSLYNEQFF.

The chain uses TRBV6-5 and TRBJ1-2; tentatively, D is TRBD1 (5 bases). This CDR3 comprises 14 residues. Germline V CDR1 and CDR2: MNHEY, SVGAGI. V lost 4 bases to trimming and J lost 4 bases, with 13 bases between them. CDR3 bases: TGTGCCAGCAGTTCCGCGGGGGGGATCTATGGCTACACCTTC. Protein product: CASSSAGGIYGYTF.

V is TRBV21-1 and J is TRBJ2-1; TRBD2 is the table's D call, not checked against the DNA. TRBV21-1 is a pseudogene segment. The CDR3 runs to 14 residues. The CDR3 DNA reads as TGTGCCAGCAGCAAAATCGGGGAATACAATGAGCAGTTCTTC. Protein: CASSKIGEYNEQFF.

J is TRBJ2-5 and V is TRBV3-1 (or the pseudogene TRBV3-2); D call uncertain. Germline assignment: CDR1 LGHDT and CDR2 YNNKEL (reference sequence). There are 13 residues in the CDR3. V lost 4 bases, J lost 0 bases, and 6 bases lay in between. CDR3 nucleotide sequence: TGTGCCAGCAGCCTGATCAACCAAGAGACCCAGTACTTC. Protein product: CASSLINQETQYF.

This clone has just a few counts. The genes are TRBV7-2 and TRBJ1-2, with D hard to call. Germline CDR1 is SGHTA and CDR2 is FQGNSA. V lost 7 bases, J lost 4 bases, and 10 bases lay in between. The CDR3 totals 12 residues. The CDR3 DNA sequence: TGTGCCAGCACCCTAGACGCCTATGGCTACACCTTC. As protein: CASTLDAYGYTF. Complete variable domain (other parts from reference TRBV7-2 and TRBJ1-2): GAGVSQSPSNKVTEKGKDVELRCDPISGHTALYWYRQSLGQGLEFLIYFQGNSAPDKSGLPSDRFSAERTGGSVSTLTIQRTQQEDSAVYLCASTLDAYGYTFGSGTRLTVV.

The chain combines TRBV6-5 with TRBJ1-1; unclear D gene. CDR3 length: 14 residues. CDR1 is MNHEY, CDR2 SVGAGI, per germline. The V gene lost 5 bases and the J gene lost 0 bases, with 10 bases spanning the gap. CDR3 coding DNA: TGTGCCAGCAGTCATACATTTATGAACACTGAAGCTTTCTTT. It specifies CASSHTFMNTEAFF.

This clone was seen a few times. The CDR3 DNA is TGTGCCAGCAGCTTAGTGGCAGCCAGCAATCAGCCCCAGCATTTT. This translates into CASSLVAASNQPQHF. The V call is TRBV7-2, the J call TRBJ1-5; no clear D gene. The CDR3 has 15 amino acids. Germline V gives CDR1 SGHTA, CDR2 FQGNSA. Trimming left V 1 base short and J 1 base short, with 8 bases between.

The chain uses TRBV19 and TRBJ2-7, with a weak D call TRBD2 (5 bases). The V gene lost 2 bases and the J gene lost 3 bases, with 11 bases spanning the gap. CDR3 length: 14 residues. Looked up from germline, CDR1 is LNHDA and CDR2 is SQIVND (reference sequence). Here the CDR3 reads CASSINLRVYEQYF. CDR3 nucleotides: TGTGCCAGTAGTATAAATTTGCGGGTCTACGAGCAGTACTTC.

The chain has TRBV12-1 and TRBJ1-2. TRBV12-1 is a pseudogene segment. This CDR3 region has 14 residues. The CDR3 coding sequence is TGTGCCAGCAGCCCTCGCCCCCCCAACTATGGCTACACCTTC. This translates into CASSPRPPNYGYTF.

The chain is built from TRBV7-9 and TRBJ2-1; D is unclear. The CDR3 contains 14 residues. Trimming took 2 bases from V and 6 from J, leaving 11 bases between them. The V gene's germline CDR1 is SEHNR and CDR2 FQNEAQ (reference sequence). The CDR3 nucleotides read TGTGCCAGCAGCTTATACCGTTATACCAATGAGCAGTTCTTC. Protein sequence: CASSLYRYTNEQFF. Full variable domain (remainder filled in from reference TRBV7-9 and TRBJ2-1): DTGVSQNPRHKITKRGQNVTFRCDPISEHNRLYWYRQTLGQGPEFLTYFQNEAQLEKSRLLSDRFSAERPKGSFSTLEIQRTEQGDSAMYLCASSLYRYTNEQFFGPGTRLTVL.

The V call is TRBV7-2, the J call TRBJ2-3; D gene ambiguous. CDR1 and CDR2 (germline): SGHTA, FQGNSA. The CDR3 is made up of 11 amino acids. V was pared by 4 bases and J by 4 bases, with 3 bases between. CDR3 sequence reads: CASSSSDTQYF. For the CDR3, the DNA is TGTGCCAGCAGCTCCTCAGATACGCAGTATTTT.

The chain's CDR3 is CASSPTGIGDEQYF. The CDR3, as DNA: TGTGCCAGCAGCCCGACAGGGATAGGCGACGAGCAGTACTTC. The J gene is TRBJ2-7, the V gene TRBV14; the match to TRBD1 covers 7 bases. The CDR3 has 14 residues. Germline CDR1 and CDR2: SGHDN and FVKESK. V gave up 4 bases and J gave up 5 bases; unmatched junction bases: 8.

V usage is TRBV10-3 and J usage is TRBJ2-5; the D gene is possibly TRBD2 (7 bases). This CDR3 comprises 13 residues. Germline CDR1 ENHRY, CDR2 SYGVKD. V lost 8 bases, J lost 6 bases, and 16 bases lay in between. This CDR3 is CAISQGGGKTQYF. CDR3 coding DNA: TGTGCCATCTCTCAGGGCGGGGGCAAGACCCAGTACTTC.

The rearrangement links TRBV15 to TRBJ2-2, with unresolved D. The germline V gene has CDR1 LNHNV and CDR2 YYDKDF (reference sequence). Trimming shortened V by 4 bases and J by 11 bases, and 11 bases separated the two germline ends. The CDR3 runs to 12 residues. DNA of the CDR3: TGTGCCACCAGCATACCTGGGGAAGAGCTGTTTTTT. Its protein is CATSIPGEELFF.

V is TRBV19 and J is TRBJ2-5, with 7 bases lining up with TRBD2. V dropped 1 base and J dropped 5; count of bases not matched to a gene: 10. The CDR3 sequence is 16 residues long. Germline loops: CDR1 LNHDA, CDR2 SQIVND (reference sequence). CDR3 DNA: TGTGCCAGTAGTATAGTGCGTCTGGGGGGGGGTGAGACCCAGTACTTC. This encodes CASSIVRLGGGETQYF. Complete variable domain (other parts from reference TRBV19 and TRBJ2-5): DGGITQSPKYLFRKEGQNVTLSCEQNLNHDAMYWYRQDPGQGLRLIYYSQIVNDFQKGDIAEGYSVSREKKESFPLTVTSAQKNPTAFYLCASSIVRLGGGETQYFGPGTRLLVL.

The genes are TRBV5-1 and TRBJ1-1; D is perhaps TRBD1 (5 bases). Germline V gives CDR1 SGHRS, CDR2 YFSETQ. Deletions cut 2 bases from V and 5 bases from J, with 10 bases between. The CDR3 totals 13 residues. The CDR3 loop is CASSLFGGTEAFF. In DNA form, the CDR3 reads TGCGCCAGCAGCTTATTTGGGGGGACTGAAGCTTTCTTT.

This chain links TRBV6-6 with TRBJ2-6, with 8 positions matching TRBD1. The CDR3 is 17 amino acids. J was trimmed by 0 bases and V by 5 bases; bases with no gene match: 6. CDR1 and CDR2 from the germline V gene are MNHNY and SVGAGI (reference sequence). The CDR3 nucleotides read TGTGCCAGCAGTCGGACAGGGACCTCCTCTGGGGCCAACGTCCTGACTTTC. It codes for CASSRTGTSSGANVLTF.

This chain links TRBV20-1 with TRBJ2-3; the match to TRBD1 covers 7 bases. The CDR3 consists of 15 residues. Germline lookup yields CDR1 DFQATT and CDR2 SNEGSKA (reference sequence). J lost 0 bases, V lost 4 bases, and 7 bases had no gene match. As DNA, the CDR3 is TGCAGTGCTATTGACAGGGTAGGGAGCACAGATACGCAGTATTTT. It is translated as CSAIDRVGSTDTQYF.

The chain is built from TRBV30 and TRBJ1-1; 7 positions agree with TRBD1. CDR1 GTSNPN and CDR2 SVGIG come from the germline V gene (reference sequence). V lost 7 bases to trimming and J lost 0 bases; unmatched junction nucleotides: 11. The CDR3 is 15 amino acids. CDR3 sequence: CAFKRQGPLNTEAFF. The CDR3 nucleotides read TGTGCCTTTAAACGACAGGGTCCCTTGAACACTGAAGCTTTCTTT.

This sequence joins TRBV18 and TRBJ2-1; 9 positions agree with TRBD2. This CDR3 has 16 amino acids. The ends lost 4 bases at V and 9 bases at J; junction bases unmatched: 13. The germline gives CDR1 KGHSH, CDR2 LQKENI. DNA for the CDR3: TGTGCCAGCTCACGTCTTGGAGCGGGGGGAATTATTGAGCAGTTCTTC. This translates into CASSRLGAGGIIEQFF.

The rearrangement uses TRBV11-2 and TRBJ1-1; no definite D call. In germline, CDR1 is SGHAT, CDR2 FQNNGV. The V and J ends lost 1 base and 6 bases respectively, with 9 bases between them. The CDR3 runs 13 residues. The CDR3 loop reads CASSLGVGAEAFF. The DNA of the CDR3 is TGTGCCAGCAGCTTAGGGGTTGGCGCTGAAGCTTTCTTT.